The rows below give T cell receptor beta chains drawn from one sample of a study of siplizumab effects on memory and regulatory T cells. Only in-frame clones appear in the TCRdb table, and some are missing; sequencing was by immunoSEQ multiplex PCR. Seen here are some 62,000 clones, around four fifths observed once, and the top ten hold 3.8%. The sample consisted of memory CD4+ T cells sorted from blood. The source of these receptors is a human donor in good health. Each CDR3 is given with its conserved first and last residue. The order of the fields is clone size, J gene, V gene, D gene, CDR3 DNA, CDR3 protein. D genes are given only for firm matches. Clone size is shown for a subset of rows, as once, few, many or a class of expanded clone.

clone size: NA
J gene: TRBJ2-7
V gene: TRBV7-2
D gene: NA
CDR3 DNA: TGTGCCAGCACCTTCCTTGGGGGCGGTTCCTACGAGCAGTACTTC
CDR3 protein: CASTFLGGGSYEQYF

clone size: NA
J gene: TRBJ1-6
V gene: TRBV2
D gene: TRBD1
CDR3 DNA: TGTGCCAGCAGTCGAGGACAGGGAAATTCACCCCTCCACTTT
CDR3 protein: CASSRGQGNSPLHF

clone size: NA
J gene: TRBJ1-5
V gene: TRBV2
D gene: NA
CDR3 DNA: TGTGCCAGCAGATCCGGGACTAATAGCAATCAGCCCCAGCATTTT
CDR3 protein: CASRSGTNSNQPQHF

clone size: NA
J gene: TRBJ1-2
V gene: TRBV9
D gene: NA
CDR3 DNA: TGTGCCAGCAGCGTAGTTGGGGGAACCTATGGCTACACCTTC
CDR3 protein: CASSVVGGTYGYTF

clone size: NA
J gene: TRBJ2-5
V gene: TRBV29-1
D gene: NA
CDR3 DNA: TGCAGCGCCGTGGGGAGTTCCGAGACCCAGTACTTC
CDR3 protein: CSAVGSSETQYF

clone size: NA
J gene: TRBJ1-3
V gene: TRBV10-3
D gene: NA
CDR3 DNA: TGTGCCATCAGTGAAGAAGTGGCCCTGGGGTACACCATATATTTT
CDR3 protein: CAISEEVALGYTIYF

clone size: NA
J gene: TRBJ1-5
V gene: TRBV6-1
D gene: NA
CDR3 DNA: TGTGCCAGCAGTGAAGGGGGGGGGAATCAGCCCCAGCATTTT
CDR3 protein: CASSEGGGNQPQHF

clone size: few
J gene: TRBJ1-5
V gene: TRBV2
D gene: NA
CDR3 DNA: TGTGCCAGCAGCTATACAGGTAGCAATCAGCCCCAGCATTTT
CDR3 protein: CASSYTGSNQPQHF

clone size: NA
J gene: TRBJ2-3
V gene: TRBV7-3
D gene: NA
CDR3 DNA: TGTGCCAGCAGCTTAGGCCCGCCGAGTGGGCAGTATTTT
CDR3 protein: CASSLGPPSGQYF

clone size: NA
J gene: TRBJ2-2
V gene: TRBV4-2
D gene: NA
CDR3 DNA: TGTGCCAGCAGCCCTAATACATTGAACACCGGGGAGCTGTTTTTT
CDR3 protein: CASSPNTLNTGELFF

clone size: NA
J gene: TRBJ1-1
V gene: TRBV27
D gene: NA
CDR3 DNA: TGTGCCAGCTTTATTTTGGGGCCCAACACTGAAGCTTTCTTT
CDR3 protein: CASFILGPNTEAFF

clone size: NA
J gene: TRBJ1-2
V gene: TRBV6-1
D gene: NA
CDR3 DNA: TGTGCCAGCAAACTTAGTCGGACAGCCAATGGCTACACCTTC
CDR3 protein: CASKLSRTANGYTF

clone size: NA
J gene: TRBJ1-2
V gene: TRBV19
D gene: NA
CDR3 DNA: TGTGCCAGTAGTATGGACATCTTCTATGGCTACACCTTC
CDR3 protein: CASSMDIFYGYTF

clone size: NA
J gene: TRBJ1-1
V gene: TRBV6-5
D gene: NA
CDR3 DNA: TGTGCCAGCACCGAGGGCGTCCACACTGAAGCTTTCTTT
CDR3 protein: CASTEGVHTEAFF

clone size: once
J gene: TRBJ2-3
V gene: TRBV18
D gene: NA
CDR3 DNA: TGTGCCAGCTCACCCTCAGATACGCAGTATTTT
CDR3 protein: CASSPSDTQYF

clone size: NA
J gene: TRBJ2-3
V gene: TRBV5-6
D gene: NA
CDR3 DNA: TGTGCCAGCAGCTTTGGGGACGGTCGTCCAGATACGCAGTATTTT
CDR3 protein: CASSFGDGRPDTQYF

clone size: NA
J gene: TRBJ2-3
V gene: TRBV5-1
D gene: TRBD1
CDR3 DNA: TGCGCCAGCAGCCTTGGACAGGGGAGGGATACGCAGTATTTT
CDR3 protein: CASSLGQGRDTQYF

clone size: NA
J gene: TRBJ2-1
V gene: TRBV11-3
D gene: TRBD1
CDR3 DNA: TGTGCCAGCAGCGGGACAGGGGGCAATGAGCAGTTCTTC
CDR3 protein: CASSGTGGNEQFF

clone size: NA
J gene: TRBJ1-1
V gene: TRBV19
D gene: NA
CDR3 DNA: TGTGCCAGTAGTATTCCTCTCGGGAGTTACGGGGCTTTCTTT
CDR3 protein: CASSIPLGSYGAFF

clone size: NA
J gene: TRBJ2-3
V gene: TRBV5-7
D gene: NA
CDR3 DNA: TGTGCCAGCAGCTCACTTGAGGGGACTGCTAAAACGCAGTATTTT
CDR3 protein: CASSSLEGTAKTQYF

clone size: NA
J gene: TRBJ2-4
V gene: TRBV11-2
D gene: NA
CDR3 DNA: TGTGCCAGCAGAGGTATAGCCAAAAACATTCAGTACTTC
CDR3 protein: CASRGIAKNIQYF

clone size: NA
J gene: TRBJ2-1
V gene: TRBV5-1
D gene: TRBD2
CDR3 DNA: TGCGCCAGCAGCTGGGGGACTAGCGGGAGGGCTTCCTACAATGAGCAGTTCTTC
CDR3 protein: CASSWGTSGRASYNEQFF

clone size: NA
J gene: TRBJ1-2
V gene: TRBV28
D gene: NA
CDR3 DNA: TGTGCCAGCAGTTTAGACCCCAACTATGGCTACACCTTC
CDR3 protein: CASSLDPNYGYTF

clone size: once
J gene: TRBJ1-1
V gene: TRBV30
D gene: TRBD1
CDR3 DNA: TGTGCCTGGAGTGCACCGGGACAGGGGACCTCTGGGGCTTTCTTT
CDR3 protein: CAWSAPGQGTSGAFF

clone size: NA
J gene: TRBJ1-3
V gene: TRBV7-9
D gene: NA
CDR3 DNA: TGTGCCAGCTTCAAGGACGGACGCTCTGGAAACACCATATATTTT
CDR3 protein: CASFKDGRSGNTIYF

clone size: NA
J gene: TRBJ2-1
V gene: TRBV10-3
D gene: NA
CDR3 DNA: TGTGCCATCAGTGAGTCACCGGGACTGGGGGTAGGTGAGCAGTTCTTC
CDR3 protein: CAISESPGLGVGEQFF